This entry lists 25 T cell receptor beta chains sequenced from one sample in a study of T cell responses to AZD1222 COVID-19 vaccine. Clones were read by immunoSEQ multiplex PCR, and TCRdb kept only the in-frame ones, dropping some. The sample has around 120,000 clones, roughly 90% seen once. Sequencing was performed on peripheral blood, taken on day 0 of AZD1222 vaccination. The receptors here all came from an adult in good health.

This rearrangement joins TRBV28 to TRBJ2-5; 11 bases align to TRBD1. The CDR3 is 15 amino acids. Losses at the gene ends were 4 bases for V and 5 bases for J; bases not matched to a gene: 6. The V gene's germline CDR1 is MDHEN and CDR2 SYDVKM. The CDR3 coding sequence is TGTGCCAGCAGTTCCGGGACAGGGGGTCAGGAGACCCAGTACTTC. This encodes CASSSGTGGQETQYF.

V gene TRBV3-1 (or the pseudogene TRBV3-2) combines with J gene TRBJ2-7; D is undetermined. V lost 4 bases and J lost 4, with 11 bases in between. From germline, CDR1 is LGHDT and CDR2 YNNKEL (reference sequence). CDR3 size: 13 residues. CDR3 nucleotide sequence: TGTGCCAGCAGCCTGTCCGAAGAGTACGAGCAGTACTTC. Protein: CASSLSEEYEQYF.

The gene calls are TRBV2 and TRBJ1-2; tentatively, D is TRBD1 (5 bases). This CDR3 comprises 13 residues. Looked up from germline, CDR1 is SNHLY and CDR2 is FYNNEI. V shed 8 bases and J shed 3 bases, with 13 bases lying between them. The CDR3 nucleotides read TGTGCCAGCTTTGGGACTGCGTACTATGGCTACACCTTC. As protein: CASFGTAYYGYTF.

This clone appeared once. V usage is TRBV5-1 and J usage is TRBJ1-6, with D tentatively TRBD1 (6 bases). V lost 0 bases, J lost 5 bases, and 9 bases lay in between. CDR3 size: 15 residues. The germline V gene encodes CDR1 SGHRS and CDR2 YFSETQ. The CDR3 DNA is TGCGCCAGCAGCTTGGGACAGGCGGATAATTCACCCCTCCACTTT. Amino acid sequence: CASSLGQADNSPLHF. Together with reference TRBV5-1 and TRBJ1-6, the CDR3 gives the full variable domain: KAGVTQTPRYLIKTRGQQVTLSCSPISGHRSVSWYQQTPGQGLQFLFEYFSETQRNKGNFPGRFSGRQFSNSRSEMNVSTLELGDSALYLCASSLGQADNSPLHFGNGTRLTVT.

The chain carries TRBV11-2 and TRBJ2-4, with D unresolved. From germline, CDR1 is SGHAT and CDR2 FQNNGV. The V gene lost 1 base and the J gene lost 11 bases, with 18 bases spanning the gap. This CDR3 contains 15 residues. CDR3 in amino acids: CASSLGRHRPIVQYF. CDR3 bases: TGTGCCAGCAGCTTAGGGAGACACCGCCCTATCGTTCAGTACTTC.

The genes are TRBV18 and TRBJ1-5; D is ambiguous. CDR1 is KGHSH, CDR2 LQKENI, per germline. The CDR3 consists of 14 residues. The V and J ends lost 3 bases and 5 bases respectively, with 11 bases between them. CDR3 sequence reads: CASSPQRIDQPQHF. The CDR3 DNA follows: TGTGCCAGCTCACCGCAAAGGATAGATCAGCCCCAGCATTTT.

The CDR3 region is CASSYRGSEAFF. The CDR3 DNA is TGTGCCAGTAGTTACAGGGGCTCTGAAGCTTTCTTT. This sequence joins TRBV19 and TRBJ1-1; TRBD1 matches at 7 bases. The CDR3 loop spans 12 amino acids. V trimming: 5 bases; J trimming: 6 bases; junction bases outside the gene matches: 3. Germline CDR1 and CDR2: LNHDA and SQIVND (reference sequence).

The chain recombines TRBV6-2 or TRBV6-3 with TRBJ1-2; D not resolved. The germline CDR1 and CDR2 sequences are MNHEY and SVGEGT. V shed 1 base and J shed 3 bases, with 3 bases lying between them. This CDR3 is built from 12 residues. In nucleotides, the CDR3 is TGTGCCAGCAGTTACTACGACTATGGCTACACCTTC. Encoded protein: CASSYYDYGYTF.

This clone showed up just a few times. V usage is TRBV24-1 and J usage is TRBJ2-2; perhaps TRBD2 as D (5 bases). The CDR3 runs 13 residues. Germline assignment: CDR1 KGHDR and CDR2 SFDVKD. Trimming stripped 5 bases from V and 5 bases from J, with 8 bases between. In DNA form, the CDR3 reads TGTGCCACCAGTGTCGGGGAAACCGGGGAGCTGTTTTTT. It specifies CATSVGETGELFF.

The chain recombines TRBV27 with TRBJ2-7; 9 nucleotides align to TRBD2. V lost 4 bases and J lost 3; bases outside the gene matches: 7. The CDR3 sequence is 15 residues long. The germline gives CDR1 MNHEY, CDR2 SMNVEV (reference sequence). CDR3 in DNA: TGTGCCAGCAGTTCCCCGGGACTAGCTGGCTACGAGCAGTACTTC. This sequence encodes CASSSPGLAGYEQYF.

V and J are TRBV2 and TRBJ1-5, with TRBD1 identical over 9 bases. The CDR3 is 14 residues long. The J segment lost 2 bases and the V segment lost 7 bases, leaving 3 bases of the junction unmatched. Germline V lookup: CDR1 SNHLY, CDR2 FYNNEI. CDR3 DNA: TGTGCCAGCAAAAGGACAGGGGGCAATCAGCCCCAGCATTTT. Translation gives CASKRTGGNQPQHF.

The CDR3 sequence: CASSLAGESGEAFF. For the CDR3, the DNA is TGTGCCAGCAGTTTAGCAGGGGAGTCCGGTGAAGCTTTCTTT. The genes are TRBV27 and TRBJ1-1; TRBD1 might be the D (6 bases). The CDR3 sequence is 14 residues long. V lost 2 bases, J lost 7 bases, and 14 bases lay in between. CDR1 is MNHEY and CDR2 is SMNVEV in the germline V gene (reference sequence).

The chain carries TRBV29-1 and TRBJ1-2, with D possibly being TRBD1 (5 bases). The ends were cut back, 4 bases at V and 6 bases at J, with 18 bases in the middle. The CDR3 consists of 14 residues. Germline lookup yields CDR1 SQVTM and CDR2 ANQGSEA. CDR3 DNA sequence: TGCAGCGTTGCGGGGGTCGAACTTTCCAATGGCTACACCTTC. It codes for CSVAGVELSNGYTF.

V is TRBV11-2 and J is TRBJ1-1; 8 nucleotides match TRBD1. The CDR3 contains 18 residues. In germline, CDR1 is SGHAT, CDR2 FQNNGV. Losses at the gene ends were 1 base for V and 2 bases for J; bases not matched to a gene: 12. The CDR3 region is CASSLAFTGQAINTEAFF. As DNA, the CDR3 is TGTGCCAGCAGCTTAGCGTTTACGGGACAGGCAATCAACACTGAAGCTTTCTTT.

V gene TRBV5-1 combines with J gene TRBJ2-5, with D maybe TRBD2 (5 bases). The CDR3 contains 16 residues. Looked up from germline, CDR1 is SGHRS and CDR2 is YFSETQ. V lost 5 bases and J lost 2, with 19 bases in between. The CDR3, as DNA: TGCGCCAGCAGAGCCCAAGCCGGGGTAATACAAGAGACCCAGTACTTC. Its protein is CASRAQAGVIQETQYF.

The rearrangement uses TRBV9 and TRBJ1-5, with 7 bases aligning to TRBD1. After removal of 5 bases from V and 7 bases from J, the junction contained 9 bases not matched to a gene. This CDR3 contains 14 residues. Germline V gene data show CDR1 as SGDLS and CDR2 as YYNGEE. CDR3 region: CASRVDRVFQPQHF. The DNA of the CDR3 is TGTGCCAGCAGGGTCGACAGGGTCTTCCAGCCCCAGCATTTT.

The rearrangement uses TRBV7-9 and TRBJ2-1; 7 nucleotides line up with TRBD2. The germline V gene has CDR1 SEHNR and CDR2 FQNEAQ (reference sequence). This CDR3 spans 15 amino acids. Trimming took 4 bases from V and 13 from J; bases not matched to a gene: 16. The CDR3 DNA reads TGTGCCAGCAGCTCGCTCCGCGAAACTAGCGCAGCACAGTTCTTC. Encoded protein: CASSSLRETSAAQFF.

The CDR3 nucleotides are TGTGCCAGCAGCTTGGAGACACAGTTTGACTACGAGCAGTACTTC. Amino acids: CASSLETQFDYEQYF. The chain couples TRBV7-8 to TRBJ2-7, with D uncertain. Trimming took off 3 bases at V and 3 bases at J, with 15 bases between the two ends. The CDR3 consists of 15 residues. CDR1 SGHVS and CDR2 FQNEAQ come from the germline V gene.

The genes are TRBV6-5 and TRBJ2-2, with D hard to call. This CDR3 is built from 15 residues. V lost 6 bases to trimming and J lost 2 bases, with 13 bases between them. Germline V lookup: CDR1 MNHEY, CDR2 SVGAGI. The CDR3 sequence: CASSPARVNTGELFF. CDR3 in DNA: TGTGCCAGCAGCCCCGCCCGGGTTAACACCGGGGAGCTGTTTTTT.

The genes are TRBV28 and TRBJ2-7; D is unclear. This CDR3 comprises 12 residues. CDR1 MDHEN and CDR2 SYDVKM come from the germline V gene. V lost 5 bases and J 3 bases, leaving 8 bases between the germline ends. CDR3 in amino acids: CASSVLGYEQYF. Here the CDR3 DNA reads TGTGCCAGCAGTGTACTCGGCTACGAGCAGTACTTC.

The CDR3 DNA reads TGTGCCATGCGACAGGGCGGTTCACCCCTCCACTTT. Its protein product is CAMRQGGSPLHF. The rearrangement joins TRBV6-5 to TRBJ1-6, with TRBD1 matching over 7 bases. Looked up from germline, CDR1 is MNHEY and CDR2 is SVGAGI. After removal of 10 bases from V and 9 bases from J, the junction contained 6 bases not matched to a gene. CDR3 size: 12 residues.

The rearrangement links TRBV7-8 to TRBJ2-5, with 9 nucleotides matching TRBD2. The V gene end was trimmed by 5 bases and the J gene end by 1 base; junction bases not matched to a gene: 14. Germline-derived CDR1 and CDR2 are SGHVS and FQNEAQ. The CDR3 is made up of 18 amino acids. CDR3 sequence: CASSPSGTSQPLQETQYF. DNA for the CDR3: TGTGCCAGCAGCCCCTCCGGGACTAGCCAACCACTCCAAGAGACCCAGTACTTC.

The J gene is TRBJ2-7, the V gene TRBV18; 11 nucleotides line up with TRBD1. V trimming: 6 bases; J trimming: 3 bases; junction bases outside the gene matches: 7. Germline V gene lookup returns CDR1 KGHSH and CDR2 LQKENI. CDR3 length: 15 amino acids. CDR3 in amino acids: CASSSGTGGLYEQYF. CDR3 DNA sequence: TGTGCCAGCTCTTCCGGGACAGGGGGACTCTACGAGCAGTACTTC.

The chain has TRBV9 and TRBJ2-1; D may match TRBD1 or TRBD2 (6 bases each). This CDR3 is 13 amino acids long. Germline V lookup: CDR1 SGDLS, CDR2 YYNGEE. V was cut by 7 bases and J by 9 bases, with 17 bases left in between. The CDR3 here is CASGTGGQGEQFF. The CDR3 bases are TGTGCCAGCGGCACTGGGGGGCAGGGTGAGCAGTTCTTC.

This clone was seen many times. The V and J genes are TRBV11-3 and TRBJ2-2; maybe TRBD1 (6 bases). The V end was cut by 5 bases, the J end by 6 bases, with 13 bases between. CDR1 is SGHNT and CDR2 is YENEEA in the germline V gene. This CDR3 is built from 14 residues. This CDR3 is CASSLRGNAGELFF. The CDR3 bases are TGTGCCAGCAGCCTCAGGGGAAACGCCGGGGAGCTGTTTTTT.